The 4 T cell receptor beta chains listed next were all sequenced from one sample in a study of control samples from healthy donors and cancer patients. Only in-frame clones appear in the TCRdb table, and some are missing; sequencing was by immunoSEQ multiplex PCR. The table includes around 7,000 clones, approximately 82% detected once. The sample comprised PBMCs. Receptor source: a man between 65 and 80 years old with lung cancer.

The V gene is TRBV7-9, the J gene TRBJ2-3; tentatively, D is TRBD1 or TRBD2 (5 bases each). Germline CDR1 SEHNR, CDR2 FQNEAQ (reference sequence). The CDR3 extends over 18 amino acids. V was cut by 0 bases and J by 4 bases, with 20 bases left in between. CDR3 in amino acids: CASSLALSGRGVADTQYF. Written as DNA, the CDR3 is TGTGCCAGCAGCTTAGCGCTCTCGGGACGAGGGGTTGCAGATACGCAGTATTTT.

The chain employs TRBV19 and TRBJ1-2, with 7 bases fitting TRBD1. Germline CDR1 reads LNHDA; CDR2 reads SQIVND (reference sequence). The ends lost 7 bases at V and 5 bases at J; junction bases unmatched: 22. CDR3 length: 18 residues. The CDR3: CASTPDLKGGQSSYGYTF. DNA for the CDR3: TGTGCCAGTACTCCTGATCTCAAGGGGGGACAGAGTTCTTATGGCTACACCTTC.

The chain combines TRBV19 with TRBJ2-7; TRBD2 matches 8 bases. The V gene's germline CDR1 is LNHDA and CDR2 SQIVND (reference sequence). The CDR3 spans 14 residues. V lost 6 bases to trimming and J lost 0 bases; unmatched junction nucleotides: 4. The CDR3 protein is CASRGTSSSYEQYF. Written as DNA, the CDR3 is TGTGCCAGTAGGGGGACTAGTAGCTCCTACGAGCAGTACTTC.

The chain uses TRBV12-3 or TRBV12-4 and TRBJ2-2, with TRBD1 identical over 10 bases. The V segment lost 8 bases and the J segment 6 bases; nucleotides outside the gene matches: 3. The CDR3 extends over 13 amino acids. CDR3 DNA: TGTGCCAGCGGACAGGGGGTCTCCGGGGAGCTGTTTTTT. Encoded protein: CASGQGVSGELFF.